A single sample gave rise to the 30 T cell receptor beta chains below, sequenced in a study of long-term antiretroviral therapy in people with HIV. Version v3.0 of the immunoSEQ assay ran at survey level. Sequencing was performed with immunoSEQ multiplex PCR; in TCRdb, only in-frame clones are kept and a portion is missing. The data contain 15,000 to 20,000 clones, 85% to 90% of them singletons. The sample in question was unsorted PBMCs, obtained 4.2 years after starting antiretroviral therapy. Receptors originate from a man aged 45-65 years with HIV.

This clone was detected only once. V gene TRBV27 combines with J gene TRBJ2-7; 9 nucleotides align to TRBD1. The germline CDR1 and CDR2 sequences are MNHEY and SMNVEV (reference sequence). V shed 6 bases and J 5 bases; nucleotides not matched to a gene: 5. The CDR3 has 13 amino acids. CDR3 protein: CASRTGGVNEQYF. In nucleotides, the CDR3 is TGTGCCAGCAGAACAGGGGGCGTCAACGAGCAGTACTTC.

The V gene is TRBV4-2, the J gene TRBJ2-3, with D unclear. From germline, CDR1 is LGHNA and CDR2 YNFKEQ. Trimming pared 4 bases from V and 5 bases from J, leaving 13 bases between. CDR3 length: 14 amino acids. The CDR3, as DNA: TGTGCCAGCAGCCTTCAAACTATGGGAGATACGCAGTATTTT. Translated: CASSLQTMGDTQYF.

The J gene is TRBJ1-3, the V gene TRBV4-1, with TRBD1 matching 10 bases. Germline CDR1 reads MGHRA; CDR2 reads YSYEKL. V gave up 3 bases and J gave up 3 bases; unmatched junction bases: 5. CDR3 size: 16 residues. The DNA for the CDR3 is TGCGCCAGCAGCCACTCCGACAGGGGGCTTGGAAACACCATATATTTT. This translates into CASSHSDRGLGNTIYF.

This chain joins TRBV6-6 and TRBJ1-3, with D perhaps TRBD1 (5 bases). The CDR3 covers 14 residues. CDR1 is MNHNY and CDR2 is SVGAGI in the germline V gene (reference sequence). Trimming cost V 6 bases and J 4 bases, with 13 bases left between them. CDR3 nucleotide sequence: TGTGCCAGCAGGACTGGGGGATCCGGAAACACCATATATTTT. Its protein is CASRTGGSGNTIYF.

The chain employs TRBV15 and TRBJ2-7, with TRBD1 matching over 8 bases. Germline assignment: CDR1 LNHNV and CDR2 YYDKDF (reference sequence). The CDR3 has 15 amino acids. The ends lost 0 bases at V and 5 bases at J; junction bases unmatched: 6. This CDR3 is CATSRDRGQGNEQYF. Written as DNA, the CDR3 is TGTGCCACCAGCAGAGATCGTGGACAGGGAAACGAGCAGTACTTC.

This clone was found a few times. J is TRBJ1-3 and V is TRBV6-1, with 7 bases aligning to TRBD1. Germline CDR1 and CDR2: MNHNS and SASEGT. The CDR3 length is 19 residues. V trimming: 3 bases; J trimming: 0 bases; junction bases outside the gene matches: 14. The DNA for the CDR3 is TGTGCCAGCAGTGATTCCTCGAACAGGGGACGGACCTCTGGAAACACCATATATTTT. Its protein product is CASSDSSNRGRTSGNTIYF.

This clone showed up just once. The J gene is TRBJ1-5, the V gene TRBV27; 7 bases map to TRBD1. Germline-derived CDR1 and CDR2 are MNHEY and SMNVEV (reference sequence). The CDR3 is made up of 17 amino acids. With 2 bases clipped from V and 1 base from J, the junction kept 8 bases outside the gene matches. The chain's CDR3 is CASSLKTGSRSNQPQHF. The CDR3 coding sequence is TGTGCCAGCAGTTTAAAGACAGGGAGTAGGAGCAATCAGCCCCAGCATTTT.

The rearrangement uses TRBV6-1 and TRBJ1-5; the D is unclear. Between the trimmed V and J ends, which lost 1 base and 9 bases, there was a span of 4 bases. Looked up from germline, CDR1 is MNHNS and CDR2 is SASEGT. The CDR3 has 11 residues. The DNA for the CDR3 is TGTGCCAGCAGTGAAGGATGGCCCCAGCATTTT. Amino acid sequence: CASSEGWPQHF.

The V gene is TRBV7-9, the J gene TRBJ1-2; D unresolved. V shed 1 base and J shed 14 bases, with 14 bases lying between them. Germline CDR1 SEHNR, CDR2 FQNEAQ (reference sequence). The CDR3 has 12 amino acids. The CDR3 DNA reads as TGTGCCAGCAGCTTAGATTCCAGCCTATGGACCTTC. It specifies CASSLDSSLWTF.

V and J are TRBV19 and TRBJ1-2, with D possibly matching TRBD1 (5 bases). CDR3 length: 13 residues. Deletions cut 9 bases from V and 5 bases from J, with 16 bases between. CDR1 and CDR2 from the germline V gene are LNHDA and SQIVND (reference sequence). Written as DNA, the CDR3 is TGTGCCAGCCGGGACCTAGCAGAATATGGCTACACCTTC. Translated, it gives CASRDLAEYGYTF.

The chain recombines TRBV25-1 with TRBJ2-7; 12 positions match TRBD1. The germline gives CDR1 MGHDK, CDR2 SYGVNS. CDR3 size: 15 residues. The V and J ends lost 4 bases and 6 bases, in that order; junction bases with no gene match: 7. CDR3 residues: CASSGTGTGGFEQYF. The CDR3 DNA reads TGTGCCAGCAGTGGAACCGGGACAGGGGGCTTCGAGCAGTACTTC.

The rearrangement joins TRBV11-2 to TRBJ1-1, with D unresolved. CDR3 size: 15 residues. Trimming pared 4 bases from V and 3 bases from J, leaving 15 bases between. CDR1 and CDR2 from the germline V gene are SGHAT and FQNNGV. The DNA for the CDR3 is TGTGCCAGCAGCTCCCTCGGAGCTGAGGACACTGAAGCTTTCTTT. It specifies CASSSLGAEDTEAFF.

The J gene is TRBJ2-1, the V gene TRBV12-5; tentative D call: TRBD2 (6 bases). Trimming cost V 9 bases and J 0 bases, with 12 bases left between them. Germline V CDR1 and CDR2: LGHNT, FRNRAP. This CDR3 is 14 amino acids long. CDR3 protein: CASNRESSYNEQFF. The CDR3 bases are TGTGCTAGCAATCGGGAGAGCTCCTACAATGAGCAGTTCTTC.

V is TRBV27 and J is TRBJ2-5; TRBD1 aligns across 7 bases. The CDR3 length is 14 residues. The germline V gene encodes CDR1 MNHEY and CDR2 SMNVEV (reference sequence). With V trimmed by 2 bases and J by 4 bases, 4 bases remained unmatched. CDR3 coding DNA: TGTGCCAGCAGTTTACAGACAGGGTCAGAGACCCAGTACTTC. Its translation is CASSLQTGSETQYF.

Only one count was recorded for this clone. V and J are TRBV19 and TRBJ1-2, with a tentative D call TRBD1 (5 bases). The CDR3 is 13 amino acids. The V gene's germline CDR1 is LNHDA and CDR2 SQIVND (reference sequence). The CDR3 region has the DNA TGTGTCTCCTCCCCAGGGACTAACTATGGCTACACCTTC. Translation: CVSSPGTNYGYTF.

The chain uses TRBV7-2 and TRBJ1-6, with TRBD1 identical over 9 bases. The CDR3 spans 13 residues. CDR1 SGHTA and CDR2 FQGNSA come from the germline V gene. J lost 6 bases, V lost 10 bases, and 4 bases had no gene match. CDR3 sequence: CATRTGANSPLHF. The DNA for the CDR3 is TGTGCCACCCGGACAGGGGCTAATTCACCCCTCCACTTT.

The chain has TRBV5-1 and TRBJ2-1; 10 nucleotides match TRBD1. This CDR3 spans 14 amino acids. In germline, CDR1 is SGHRS, CDR2 YFSETQ. The junction had 6 bases not matched to a gene; V was cut back by 4 bases and J by 8 bases. The CDR3 sequence: CASSVGQGIDEQFF. The CDR3 DNA sequence: TGCGCCAGCAGCGTGGGACAGGGGATCGATGAGCAGTTCTTC.

This chain connects TRBV27 to TRBJ2-1, with D perhaps TRBD2 (7 bases). Germline values: CDR1 MNHEY, CDR2 SMNVEV (reference sequence). The CDR3 is 16 residues long. V dropped 4 bases and J dropped 6 bases, with 19 bases sitting between them. The DNA of the CDR3 is TGTGCCAGCAGTTACCCCCCGGGGGGCCTGGGCAATGAGCAGTTCTTC. It codes for CASSYPPGGLGNEQFF.

The chain has TRBV2 and TRBJ2-7; possible D gene TRBD1, 5 bases. The germline CDR1 and CDR2 sequences are SNHLY and FYNNEI. Trimming took 4 bases from V and 1 from J, leaving 8 bases between them. The CDR3 covers 13 residues. In nucleotides, the CDR3 is TGTGCCAGCAGTGCCGACAGATCCTACGAGCAGTACTTC. This translates into CASSADRSYEQYF.

This clone was counted between two and nine times. V usage is TRBV4-1 and J usage is TRBJ1-2; 9 nucleotides line up with TRBD1. V lost 3 bases to trimming and J lost 1 base; unmatched junction nucleotides: 3. The CDR3 has 15 amino acids. Germline V lookup: CDR1 MGHRA, CDR2 YSYEKL. The CDR3 DNA is TGCGCCAGCAGCCAGGGACAGGGCAGTAACTATGGCTACACCTTC. It specifies CASSQGQGSNYGYTF.

The chain combines TRBV15 with TRBJ2-3; D is unresolved. V lost 11 bases to trimming and J lost 8 bases, with 11 bases between them. Germline V gives CDR1 LNHNV, CDR2 YYDKDF (reference sequence). CDR3 length equals 10 residues. The CDR3 is CAAPRGTQYF. The CDR3 bases are TGTGCCGCTCCTAGAGGTACGCAGTATTTT.

The chain has TRBV6-1 and TRBJ2-7, with 8 bases matching TRBD1. The CDR3 is 15 amino acids. The trim removed 5 bases at V and 1 base at J, leaving 7 bases unmatched. CDR1 is MNHNS, CDR2 SASEGT, per germline. CDR3 sequence: CASSWRQGRSYEQYF. CDR3 coding DNA: TGTGCCAGCAGTTGGAGACAGGGGAGATCCTACGAGCAGTACTTC.

The gene calls are TRBV30 and TRBJ1-2; 8 nucleotides agree with TRBD1. This CDR3 region has 12 residues. Germline trimming cut 7 bases from V and 4 bases from J; bases unmatched to any gene: 5. CDR1 and CDR2 (germline): GTSNPN, SVGIG (reference sequence). The DNA of the CDR3 is TGTGCCTATTCAACAGGGGGCTATGGCTACACCTTC. Its protein is CAYSTGGYGYTF. The full variable domain, its missing parts supplied by reference TRBV30 and TRBJ1-2, is SQTIHQWPATLVQPVGSPLSLECTVEGTSNPNLYWYRQAAGRGLQLLFYSVGIGQISSEVPQNLSASRPQDRQFILSSKKLLLSDSGFYLCAYSTGGYGYTFGSGTRLTVV.

The rearrangement links TRBV9 to TRBJ1-2, with 9 bases fitting TRBD1. The V and J ends lost 3 bases and 1 base, in that order; junction bases with no gene match: 4. CDR1 and CDR2 (germline): SGDLS, YYNGEE. The CDR3 length is 15 residues. The CDR3 coding sequence is TGTGCCAGCAGCGCCCGACAGGGGGATAACTATGGCTACACCTTC. This sequence encodes CASSARQGDNYGYTF.

V gene TRBV5-1 combines with J gene TRBJ2-3, with TRBD2 identical over 7 bases. The germline V gene encodes CDR1 SGHRS and CDR2 YFSETQ. This CDR3 region has 16 residues. Unmatched junction bases numbered 5, after V lost 1 base and J lost 0 bases. In DNA form, the CDR3 reads TGCGCCAGCAGCTTGAAGCGGGAAAAAAGCACAGATACGCAGTATTTT. Its protein is CASSLKREKSTDTQYF.

The rearrangement joins TRBV18 to TRBJ2-2; D might be TRBD1 or TRBD2, each matching 6 bases. Deletions cut 0 bases from V and 6 bases from J, with 14 bases between. This CDR3 comprises 16 residues. The germline gives CDR1 KGHSH, CDR2 LQKENI. The CDR3 nucleotides read TGTGCCAGCTCACCACCGGCGGGGACAATAGCCGGGGAGCTGTTTTTT. Its translation is CASSPPAGTIAGELFF.

As DNA, the CDR3 is TGTGCCAGCAGACTTTCGGGACCGAATCAGCCCCAGCATTTT. It is translated as CASRLSGPNQPQHF. This chain uses TRBV27 with TRBJ1-5, with D possibly being TRBD1 (5 bases). Germline values: CDR1 MNHEY, CDR2 SMNVEV (reference sequence). The V end lost 6 bases, the J end lost 4 bases, and 13 bases lay between the germline ends. The CDR3 extends over 14 amino acids.

The chain couples TRBV29-1 to TRBJ2-7; D ambiguous. Germline CDR1 and CDR2: SQVTM and ANQGSEA. The V end was cut by 2 bases, the J end by 4 bases, with 12 bases between. The CDR3 length is 13 residues. The CDR3 spells CSVEMLGSYEQYF. CDR3 nucleotide sequence: TGCAGCGTTGAAATGCTAGGATCATACGAGCAGTACTTC.

The V gene is TRBV19, the J gene TRBJ1-1, with D unclear. This CDR3 has 13 residues. Trimming took off 6 bases at V and 0 bases at J, with 8 bases between the two ends. Germline CDR1 LNHDA, CDR2 SQIVND (reference sequence). The CDR3 loop reads CASSPSVNTEAFF. For the CDR3, the DNA is TGTGCCAGTAGCCCCAGCGTGAACACTGAAGCTTTCTTT.

This chain connects TRBV11-2 to TRBJ2-7; D possibly corresponds to TRBD1 (6 bases). The CDR3 has 14 residues. Trimming removed 5 bases from V and 1 base from J, with 12 bases in between. The germline V gene has CDR1 SGHAT and CDR2 FQNNGV. CDR3 bases: TGTGCCAGCAGCCCCAGGACAGAGTCCTACGAGCAGTACTTC. Protein sequence: CASSPRTESYEQYF.